This is a list of T cell receptor beta chains from one sample in a study of shared clonotypes between healthy human individuals. Using immunoSEQ multiplex PCR, the repertoire was profiled, and TCRdb retains in-frame clones only, with some absent. The profile covers approximately 470,000 clones, with around 85% appearing a single time and about 12% taken by the ten largest. The sample taken for sequencing was PBMCs. The receptors here all came from a woman between 40 and 55 years old in good health. Some clones in this sample may be carry-over from other donors' samples. Both conserved end residues are part of each CDR3. A D gene is named only where the DNA matches it firmly. For some rows the clone size is stated as once, few or many, or as a class when expanded; others skip it.

abundance	v_gene	j_gene	d_gene	CDR3nt	CDR3aa
.	TRBV14	TRBJ2-4	.	TGTGCCAGCAGCCCGTTCCTAGCAAAAAACATTCAGTACTTC	CASSPFLAKNIQYF
.	TRBV30	TRBJ2-2	.	TGTGCCTGGAGCATGGGGAGCGGGGAGCTGTTTTTT	CAWSMGSGELFF
.	TRBV28	TRBJ1-2	TRBD1	TGTGCCAGCATCCAAGGGGACAGTTCCTATGGCTACACCTTC	CASIQGDSSYGYTF
.	TRBV10-3	TRBJ1-2	.	TGTGCCATCAGTGAAGCGGACTCCTATGGCTACACCTTC	CAISEADSYGYTF
.	TRBV2	TRBJ1-2	.	TGTGCCAGCAGTGTAGGGTCCTTCTATGGCTACACCTTC	CASSVGSFYGYTF
.	TRBV4-1	TRBJ2-7	TRBD2	TGCGCCAGCAGCCAAGTGGTGATCCTAGCGGGAGGTTCCTACGAGCAGTACTTC	CASSQVVILAGGSYEQYF
.	TRBV9	TRBJ2-7	.	TGTGCCAGCAGCGTAGAACCCTTCTACGAGCAGTACTTC	CASSVEPFYEQYF
.	TRBV6-1	TRBJ2-1	.	TGTGCCAGCAGTGTCTTTTCTGGAGGGTTCAATGAGCAGTTCTTC	CASSVFSGGFNEQFF
.	TRBV29-1	TRBJ1-3	.	TGCAGCGTTAGCCTACACTCTGGAAACACCATATATTTT	CSVSLHSGNTIYF
many	TRBV15	TRBJ1-4	TRBD1	TGTGCCACCAGCGGTAGGACAGGGGGCAACGAAAAACTGTTTTTT	CATSGRTGGNEKLFF
.	TRBV7-2	TRBJ2-5	.	TGTGCCAGCAGCCCCGGACTGAAACGCCAAGAGACCCAGTACTTC	CASSPGLKRQETQYF
.	TRBV28	TRBJ1-4	.	TGTGCCAGCAGGACAGGCAATGAAAAACTGTTTTTT	CASRTGNEKLFF
few	TRBV11-2	TRBJ2-3	TRBD2	TGTGCCAGCAGCCCGACTAGCCCGGAGGATACGCAGTATTTT	CASSPTSPEDTQYF
.	TRBV2	TRBJ2-6	.	TGTGCCAGCCTAACAGGGTCCGGGGCCAACGTCCTGACTTTC	CASLTGSGANVLTF
.	TRBV28	TRBJ2-7	TRBD1	TGTGCCAGCAGTGGACGACAGGGAGTGTTGTACGAGCAGTACTTC	CASSGRQGVLYEQYF
few	TRBV5-1	TRBJ2-2	TRBD1	TGCGCCAGCAGCCGGGGACAGGGGAACACCGGGGAGCTGTTTTTT	CASSRGQGNTGELFF
.	TRBV19	TRBJ2-2	.	TGTGCCAGTAGACCTCTAGTCCTCACCGGGGAGCTGTTTTTT	CASRPLVLTGELFF
.	TRBV19	TRBJ2-4	.	TGTGCCAGTAGTACCAGGGAAAACATTCAGTACTTC	CASSTRENIQYF
.	TRBV27	TRBJ2-7	TRBD2	TGTGCCAGCAGGACTGGTGGCGGGAGAGCCTACGAGCAGTACTTC	CASRTGGGRAYEQYF
.	TRBV11-2	TRBJ2-3	TRBD2	TGTGCCAGCAGCATAGCGGGAGGGAGTACAGATACGCAGTATTTT	CASSIAGGSTDTQYF
.	TRBV7-7	TRBJ2-3	.	TGTGCTAGCAGCTCCCTTAATACAGATACGCAGTATTTT	CASSSLNTDTQYF
.	TRBV7-3	TRBJ2-7	.	TGTGCCAGCAGACCCCGACAGAAAGACTACGAGCAGTACTTC	CASRPRQKDYEQYF
.	TRBV10-3	TRBJ2-5	TRBD1	TGTGCCATCAGTGAGAGGGGTGCAGGGGGCGGCCACCACCAAGAGACCCAGTACTTC	CAISERGAGGGHHQETQYF
.	TRBV19	TRBJ2-7	.	TGTGCCAGTAGTGTGGGAACGGGGTTCTCCTACGAGCAGTACTTC	CASSVGTGFSYEQYF
.	TRBV10-3	TRBJ2-7	TRBD2	TGTGCCATCAGTGAGGGGCTAGCGGGCCACGAGCAGTACTTC	CAISEGLAGHEQYF
.	TRBV5-1	TRBJ1-4	.	TGCGCCAGCGCCCCCGGCCGGGGCGGGGAAAAACTGTTTTTT	CASAPGRGGEKLFF
.	TRBV7-9	TRBJ2-3	TRBD2	TGTGCCAGCAGCGAACTAGCGGGAGGGCGGATAGGCACAGATACGCAGTATTTT	CASSELAGGRIGTDTQYF
.	TRBV5-4	TRBJ2-2	.	TGTGCCTCAGGGGGGCTGAACACCGGGGAGCTGTTTTTT	CASGGLNTGELFF
.	TRBV30	TRBJ2-1	.	TGTGCCTGGAGTCCGGGACTTTCAACTAATGAGCAGTTCTTC	CAWSPGLSTNEQFF
.	TRBV5-1	TRBJ2-5	TRBD1	TGCGCCAGCAGAGGGACAGCCCAAGAGACCCAGTACTTC	CASRGTAQETQYF
once	TRBV6-4	TRBJ2-1	.	TGTGCCAGCAGTGCAAGCGGAGAGCAGTTCTTC	CASSASGEQFF
.	TRBV4-2	TRBJ2-1	.	TGTGCCAGCAGCCTAAACAATGAGCAGTTCTTC	CASSLNNEQFF
.	TRBV15	TRBJ2-7	.	TGTGCCACCAGCAGAGCCCTAGGGGCGGGAACATCCTACGAGCAGTACTTC	CATSRALGAGTSYEQYF
.	TRBV5-1	TRBJ1-1	.	TGCGCCAGCAGCCCCCTTAGGGCGCCGGACACTGAAGCTTTCTTT	CASSPLRAPDTEAFF
.	TRBV6-6	TRBJ1-4	.	TGTGCCAGCAGTGGGGGCCTAAATGAAAAACTGTTTTTT	CASSGGLNEKLFF
.	TRBV11-1	TRBJ2-3	TRBD2	TGTGCCAGCAGCTTAGTTTACGGAGCGGGAGGCACAGATACGCAGTATTTT	CASSLVYGAGGTDTQYF
.	TRBV6-1	TRBJ2-7	.	TGTGCCAGCACAACGGGACCGATGGGCATGGGCGAGCAGTACTTC	CASTTGPMGMGEQYF
few	TRBV9	TRBJ2-3	TRBD2	TGTGCCAGCAGCGTAGCGGGAGCGGGAGGTTTAGATACGCAGTATTTT	CASSVAGAGGLDTQYF
few	TRBV9	TRBJ2-1	TRBD2	TGTGCCAGCAGCGTTCAGGGGCAAGCGGGAGAGGCGCAGTTCTTC	CASSVQGQAGEAQFF
.	TRBV10-3	TRBJ1-4	TRBD1	TGTGCCATCAGCAAGGGACAGGGGGGCGAAAAACTGTTTTTT	CAISKGQGGEKLFF
once	TRBV30	TRBJ2-5	TRBD1	TGTGCCTGGAGTGTACATGACAGGGGGGCCCAGTACTTC	CAWSVHDRGAQYF
.	TRBV9	TRBJ1-3	.	TGTGCCAGCAGCGTCGGTGGTCTGCTCTCTGGAAACACCATATATTTT	CASSVGGLLSGNTIYF
once	TRBV9	TRBJ2-1	.	TGTGCCAGCAGCTCAGGAGGGGCGTCCTACAATGAGCAGTTCTTC	CASSSGGASYNEQFF
.	TRBV13	TRBJ2-7	.	TGTGCCAGCAGCCCCAGGGGACACCTACTTCCTTACGAGCAGTACTTC	CASSPRGHLLPYEQYF
.	TRBV29-1	TRBJ1-3	.	TGCAGCGTCGGGAGTTTGGCTGGAAACACCATATATTTT	CSVGSLAGNTIYF
once	TRBV4-1	TRBJ2-2	.	TGCGCCAGCAGCCAATCTTATAATCCGAACACCGGGGAGCTGTTTTTT	CASSQSYNPNTGELFF
.	TRBV5-1	TRBJ2-2	.	TGCGCCAGCACCCCAACCGGGCCCGGGGAGCTGTTTTTT	CASTPTGPGELFF
.	TRBV4-2	TRBJ1-3	.	TGTGCCAGCAGCCTGCATGACACTTCTGGAAACACCATATATTTT	CASSLHDTSGNTIYF
.	TRBV28	TRBJ2-2	.	TGTGCCAGCAGTAAGAACACCGGGGAGCTGTTTTTT	CASSKNTGELFF
.	TRBV13	TRBJ1-4	.	TGTGCCAGCAGCCCTCGTCATAATGAAAAACTGTTTTTT	CASSPRHNEKLFF
.	TRBV28	TRBJ1-2	.	TGTGCCAGCAGCCTCACAGGGCTCCTCTATGGCTACACCTTC	CASSLTGLLYGYTF
.	TRBV7-9	TRBJ1-2	.	TGTGCCAGCAGCTTAGAACAGAGTATTTATGGCTACACCTTC	CASSLEQSIYGYTF
once	TRBV21-1	TRBJ1-1	.	TGTGCCAGCAGCCAACCGAGGGTTATGAACACTGAAGCTTTCTTT	CASSQPRVMNTEAFF
.	TRBV18	TRBJ2-5	.	TGTGCCAGCTCACCACCCCACGAGACCCAGTACTTC	CASSPPHETQYF